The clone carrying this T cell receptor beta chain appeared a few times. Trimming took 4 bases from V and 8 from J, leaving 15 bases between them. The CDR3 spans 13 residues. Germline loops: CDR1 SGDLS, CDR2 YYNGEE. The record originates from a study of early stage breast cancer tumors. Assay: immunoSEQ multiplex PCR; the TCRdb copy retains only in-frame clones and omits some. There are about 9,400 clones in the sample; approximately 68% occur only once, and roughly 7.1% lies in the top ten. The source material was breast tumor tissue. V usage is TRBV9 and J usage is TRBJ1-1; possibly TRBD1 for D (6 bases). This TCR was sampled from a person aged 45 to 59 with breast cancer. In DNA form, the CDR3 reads TGTGCCAGCAGCCATACCACAGGGTCCGAAGCTTTCTTT. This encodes CASSHTTGSEAFF. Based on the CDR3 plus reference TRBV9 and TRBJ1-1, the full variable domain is DSGVTQTPKHLITATGQRVTLRCSPRSGDLSVYWYQQSLDQGLQFLIQYYNGEERAKGNILERFSAQQFPDLHSELNLSSLELGDSALYFCASSHTTGSEAFFGQGTRLTVV.